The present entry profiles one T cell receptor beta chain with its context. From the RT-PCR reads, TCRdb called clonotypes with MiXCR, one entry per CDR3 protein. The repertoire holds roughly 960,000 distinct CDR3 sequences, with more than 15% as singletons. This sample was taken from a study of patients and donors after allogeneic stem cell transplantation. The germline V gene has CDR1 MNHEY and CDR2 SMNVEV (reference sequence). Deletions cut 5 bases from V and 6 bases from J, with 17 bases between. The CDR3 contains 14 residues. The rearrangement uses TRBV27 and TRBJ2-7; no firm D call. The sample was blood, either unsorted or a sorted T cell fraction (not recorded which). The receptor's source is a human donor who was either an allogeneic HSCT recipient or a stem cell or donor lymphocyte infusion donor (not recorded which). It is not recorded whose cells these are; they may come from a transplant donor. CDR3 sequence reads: CASSLSGPTTEQYF. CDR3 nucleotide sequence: TGTGCCAGCAGTCTCTCCGGGCCTACGACCGAGCAGTACTTC.